This TCR beta chain derives from a study of blood T cell repertoires in COVID-19. Study information: In each case, the material was cDNA or gDNA derived from T cells, B-cell-depleted T cells, or PBMCs.

Seattle cases were enrolled at active infection and followed longitudinally. The CDR3 covers 16 residues. The germline V gene has CDR1 SEHNR and CDR2 FQNEAQ (reference sequence). V shed 3 bases, J shed 3 bases, and the junction held 3 bases outside the gene matches. In the original workflow: Cell counts per sample came from amplifying reference gene primers. Method: immunoSEQ multiplex PCR; TCRdb's copy keeps in-frame clones and lacks some. V, J and clone size reflect that table, while D and trimming were determined from the DNA. The sample lists some 210,000 clones; more than 85% were seen once. The sample was peripheral blood. The V gene is TRBV7-9, the J gene TRBJ1-4, with 11 bases matching TRBD1. The receptor was isolated from a man in his 60s with COVID-19, enrolled during active disease. The CDR3 nucleotides read TGTGCCAGCAGCTTCGGACAGGGGGCGGCTAATGAAAAACTGTTTTTT. This gives the protein CASSFGQGAANEKLFF.